This record looks at one T cell receptor beta chain sequence and its context. A junction boundary mismatches the germline segment, possibly from a read error. This sample is drawn from a study of tumor and adjacent non-tumor tissue in lung cancer. CDR1 and CDR2 from the germline V gene are LNHDA and SQIVND (reference sequence). The length of the CDR3 is 14 residues. No cell sorting was done before RNA was extracted from the tissue. TCRbeta libraries were built with three rounds of nested PCR, modified from ARM-PCR. Each CDR3 protein gets one entry after TCRdb re-called the multiplex PCR reads with MiXCR. The sample includes around 99,000 distinct CDR3 sequences, more than 60% of them seen just once.

The V call is TRBV19, the J call TRBJ1-6; possible D gene TRBD1, 6 bases. The sample comprised lung tumor tissue. The receptor comes from a woman aged 60-75 years with non-small cell lung cancer. CDR3 sequence (DNA): TGTGCCAGTAATAACCGACAGGAAAATTCACCCATCCACTTT. Encoded protein: CASNNRQENSPIHF.